Included here is one TCR beta chain sequence, with context. Antigen: not known. V lost 5 bases to trimming and J lost 5 bases; unmatched junction nucleotides: 6. This CDR3 is built from 14 residues. Germline V gives CDR1 MDHEN, CDR2 SYDVKM. These data come from a study of T cell repertoires in cytomegalovirus infection. At the level of the study: Both CMV infection and a matching HLA type were indicated by public TCR beta signatures.

Study observations and caveats: Individuals carrying CMV plus the relevant HLA were identified by cumulative frequency of public TCR beta families.

TCRdb re-analysed the reads in MiXCR, keeping a single row per CDR3 protein. The profile shows around 200,000 distinct CDR3 sequences, about a sixth of them singletons. This TCR was recovered from a human donor in good health (CMV status not recorded). Some clones in this sample may be carry-over from other donors' samples. The sequencing input was CD8+ T cells from PBMCs. The rearrangement uses TRBV28 and TRBJ1-2; the match to TRBD1 covers 9 bases. This chain's CDR3 is CASSGGQGRYGYTF. For the CDR3, the DNA is TGTGCCAGCAGTGGGGGACAGGGCCGATATGGCTACACCTTC.